This is a list of T cell receptor beta chains from one sample in a study of molecular identifiers for immune sequencing clone quantification. A single record per CDR3 protein comes from TCRdb applying MiXCR to the PCR reads. The sample carries around 470,000 distinct CDR3 sequences, about 21% recorded once. The sequenced material came from naive CD8+ T cells from blood, with Jurkat cell RNA spiked in. These receptors originate from a human donor in good health. Some libraries in this study had Jurkat cell RNA spiked in. Both conserved end residues are part of each CDR3. A D gene is named only where the DNA matches it firmly.

j_call: TRBJ2-2
d_call: -
v_call: TRBV28
cdr3_aa: CASSFEVTNTGELFF

j_call: TRBJ2-3
d_call: -
v_call: TRBV30
cdr3_aa: CAWSDGTDTQYF

j_call: TRBJ1-2
d_call: -
v_call: TRBV4-2
cdr3_aa: CASSQDLNGADYGYTF

j_call: TRBJ1-4
d_call: TRBD1
v_call: TRBV27
cdr3_aa: CASSVRWGQDNEKLFF

j_call: TRBJ1-2
d_call: -
v_call: TRBV4-3
cdr3_aa: CASSQDRGNYGYTF

j_call: TRBJ2-7
d_call: TRBD2
v_call: TRBV20-1
cdr3_aa: CSVNQREGLQEQCF

j_call: TRBJ1-2
d_call: -
v_call: TRBV29-1
cdr3_aa: CSVEEGQGIYGYTF

j_call: TRBJ2-7
d_call: -
v_call: TRBV14
cdr3_aa: CASSRDVNSGYEQYF

j_call: TRBJ1-4
d_call: -
v_call: TRBV12-3/TRBV12-4
cdr3_aa: CASSLEAQATNEKLFF

j_call: TRBJ1-6
d_call: -
v_call: TRBV11-2
cdr3_aa: CASADTLRNSPLHF

j_call: TRBJ1-5
d_call: -
v_call: TRBV4-3
cdr3_aa: CASSPDRAYSNQPQHF

j_call: TRBJ1-1
d_call: -
v_call: TRBV7-9
cdr3_aa: CASSFKAMNTEAFF

j_call: TRBJ1-1
d_call: -
v_call: TRBV7-8
cdr3_aa: CASSLVVLDGTEAFF

j_call: TRBJ1-1
d_call: -
v_call: TRBV5-6
cdr3_aa: CASSLGVEAFF

j_call: TRBJ2-7
d_call: -
v_call: TRBV2
cdr3_aa: CASRNPRLSNEQYF

j_call: TRBJ2-7
d_call: -
v_call: TRBV7-3
cdr3_aa: CASSADVTYEQHF

j_call: TRBJ1-1
d_call: -
v_call: TRBV6-1
cdr3_aa: CTSSEWGRNTEAFF

j_call: TRBJ2-5
d_call: TRBD2
v_call: TRBV7-6
cdr3_aa: CASSSASGGVQETQYF

j_call: TRBJ1-5
d_call: -
v_call: TRBV6-5
cdr3_aa: CASSPSSVFSNQPQHF

j_call: TRBJ2-2
d_call: TRBD1
v_call: TRBV27
cdr3_aa: CASGPPGTGPFHAGELFF

j_call: TRBJ1-5
d_call: -
v_call: TRBV11-2
cdr3_aa: CASSLGSGASNQPQHF

j_call: TRBJ2-7
d_call: -
v_call: TRBV7-9
cdr3_aa: CASSLAQAFYEQYF

j_call: TRBJ1-1
d_call: -
v_call: TRBV12-5
cdr3_aa: CASGLGVTEAFF

j_call: TRBJ2-3
d_call: -
v_call: TRBV19
cdr3_aa: CASTETPPGGLTDTQYF

j_call: TRBJ2-2
d_call: TRBD2
v_call: TRBV6-2/TRBV6-3
cdr3_aa: CASSSWRGLAGELFF

j_call: TRBJ1-2
d_call: -
v_call: TRBV7-8
cdr3_aa: CASSPVRDSYGYTF

j_call: TRBJ2-7
d_call: TRBD2
v_call: TRBV4-3
cdr3_aa: CASSQDRGVHFEQYF

j_call: TRBJ2-1
d_call: TRBD2
v_call: TRBV6-2/TRBV6-3
cdr3_aa: CASSSGGHEQFF

j_call: TRBJ2-3
d_call: -
v_call: TRBV4-1
cdr3_aa: CASSQEGWGTDTQYF

j_call: TRBJ2-7
d_call: TRBD2
v_call: TRBV7-9
cdr3_aa: CASSLVQREAPYEQYF

j_call: TRBJ1-5
d_call: -
v_call: TRBV6-2/TRBV6-3
cdr3_aa: CASSYSWDSNQPQHF

j_call: TRBJ2-2
d_call: TRBD1
v_call: TRBV24-1
cdr3_aa: CATRTGETGELFF

j_call: TRBJ1-6
d_call: TRBD1
v_call: TRBV5-1
cdr3_aa: CASSLSPGQGDSPLHF

j_call: TRBJ2-7
d_call: -
v_call: TRBV2
cdr3_aa: CASSEAQGRSYEQYF

j_call: TRBJ2-1
d_call: TRBD2
v_call: TRBV24-1
cdr3_aa: CATSETSGRAYNEQFF

j_call: TRBJ2-1
d_call: TRBD2
v_call: TRBV27
cdr3_aa: CASSSTSDEQFF

j_call: TRBJ1-1
d_call: -
v_call: TRBV6-2/TRBV6-3
cdr3_aa: CASSLDTAEAFF